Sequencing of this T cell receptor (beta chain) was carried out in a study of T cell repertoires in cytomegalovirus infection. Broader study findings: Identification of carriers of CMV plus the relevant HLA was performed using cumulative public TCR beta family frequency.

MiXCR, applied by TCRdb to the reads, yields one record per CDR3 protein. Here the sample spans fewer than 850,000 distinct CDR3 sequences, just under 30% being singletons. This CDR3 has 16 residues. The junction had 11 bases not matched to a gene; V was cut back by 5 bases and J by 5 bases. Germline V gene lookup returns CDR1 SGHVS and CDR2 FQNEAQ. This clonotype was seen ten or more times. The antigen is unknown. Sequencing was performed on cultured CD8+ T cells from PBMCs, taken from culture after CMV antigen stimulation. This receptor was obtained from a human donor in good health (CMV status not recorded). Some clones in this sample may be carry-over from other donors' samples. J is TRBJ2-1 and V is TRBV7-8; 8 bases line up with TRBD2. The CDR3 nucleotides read TGTGCCAGCAGCCGTATCGATCGGGGGGGCCACAATGAGCAGTTCTTC. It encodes CASSRIDRGGHNEQFF.